Following are 19 T cell receptor beta chains from one sample sequenced in a study of T-cell memory formation after mild COVID-19. TCRdb used MiXCR to reprocess the 5' RACE reads, holding one entry per CDR3 protein. The table includes roughly 100,000 distinct CDR3 sequences, 12% detected once. The sequenced sample was PBMCs or a T cell subset sorted from them (not recorded which). These receptors were taken from an adult woman who had mild COVID-19 (a few samples of this study predate the infection). Cell type and time point are not known.

V usage is TRBV29-1 and J usage is TRBJ2-7; TRBD1 matches at 7 bases. Germline CDR1 is SQVTM and CDR2 is ANQGSEA. This CDR3 comprises 14 residues. The ends lost 6 bases at V and 5 bases at J; junction bases unmatched: 13. The CDR3 bases are TGCAGCGTCGCCACGACAGGGCTCTACGACGAGCAGTACTTC. The encoded protein is CSVATTGLYDEQYF.

This clonotype appeared many times. The J gene is TRBJ2-7, the V gene TRBV19, with D tentatively TRBD2 (5 bases). The germline V and J ends were trimmed by 1 base and 3 bases, with 10 bases remaining between them. Per germline, CDR1 LNHDA and CDR2 SQIVND (reference sequence). The CDR3 is 14 amino acids. Written as DNA, the CDR3 is TGTGCCAGTAGTATAGGTGTCAGCGGCTACGAGCAGTACTTC. Translating gives CASSIGVSGYEQYF.

This clonotype was seen a few times. This chain links TRBV7-9 with TRBJ2-3, with D possibly TRBD1 on 5 matching bases. Germline V CDR1 and CDR2: SEHNR, FQNEAQ (reference sequence). V lost 0 bases and J 4 bases, leaving 11 bases between the germline ends. The CDR3 is made up of 15 amino acids. The CDR3 DNA sequence: TGTGCCAGCAGCTTAGCGATGCAGGGCCCAGATACGCAGTATTTT. Its translation is CASSLAMQGPDTQYF.

The rearrangement links TRBV28 to TRBJ2-7; unclear D gene. The CDR3 totals 11 residues. Germline CDR1 MDHEN, CDR2 SYDVKM. V was cut by 7 bases and J by 5 bases, with 9 bases left in between. Written as DNA, the CDR3 is TGTGCCAGCATATTGGGTGACGAGCAGTACTTC. Protein sequence: CASILGDEQYF.

This clonotype was counted between two and nine times. The chain is built from TRBV24-1 and TRBJ2-5, with D perhaps TRBD1 (5 bases). Per the germline V gene, CDR1 is KGHDR and CDR2 is SFDVKD. The CDR3 extends over 13 amino acids. Trimming removed 9 bases at V and 5 bases at J, with 15 bases between. The CDR3 protein is CATATALGETQYF. CDR3 nucleotides: TGTGCCACCGCGACAGCCCTTGGGGAGACCCAGTACTTC.

This clonotype has just a few counts. This sequence joins TRBV27 and TRBJ2-1; either TRBD1 or TRBD2 may fit D (5 bases each). Trimming removed 3 bases from V and 7 bases from J, with 7 bases in between. CDR1 and CDR2 from the germline V gene are MNHEY and SMNVEV (reference sequence). CDR3 length: 12 amino acids. CDR3 loop: CASSLWGNEQFF. The CDR3 coding sequence is TGTGCCAGCAGTTTGTGGGGGAATGAGCAGTTCTTC.

The chain links TRBV19 to TRBJ2-1; 7 nucleotides match TRBD2. The length of the CDR3 is 15 residues. From germline, CDR1 is LNHDA and CDR2 SQIVND (reference sequence). Germline trimming cut 5 bases from V and 4 bases from J; bases unmatched to any gene: 8. CDR3 sequence reads: CASSLAGTGYNEQFF. DNA for the CDR3: TGTGCCAGTAGTTTAGCGGGTACGGGTTACAATGAGCAGTTCTTC.

This clonotype was counted at least ten times. The chain has TRBV27 and TRBJ2-7; maybe TRBD1 (7 bases). V lost 7 bases and J 6 bases, leaving 10 bases between the germline ends. The germline V gene encodes CDR1 MNHEY and CDR2 SMNVEV (reference sequence). The CDR3 is 11 residues long. The CDR3 bases are TGTGCCAGCACAGGGGGGAGCGAGCAGTACTTC. Translation: CASTGGSEQYF.

This clonotype was counted only a few times. The chain couples TRBV4-1 to TRBJ1-2, with 11 bases aligning to TRBD1. CDR1 is MGHRA, CDR2 YSYEKL, per germline. The CDR3 sequence is 16 residues long. Germline trimming cut 0 bases from V and 2 bases from J; bases unmatched to any gene: 2. CDR3 loop: CASSQERTGGNYGYTF. The DNA for the CDR3 is TGCGCCAGCAGCCAAGAGAGGACAGGGGGCAACTATGGCTACACCTTC.

This clonotype was observed a few times. The chain has TRBV19 and TRBJ2-7, with TRBD2 matching over 8 bases. Trimming took 0 bases from V and 3 from J; bases not matched to a gene: 4. Looked up from germline, CDR1 is LNHDA and CDR2 is SQIVND (reference sequence). CDR3 length: 15 residues. CDR3 in amino acids: CASSIDVTSGYEQYF. CDR3 coding DNA: TGTGCCAGTAGTATAGATGTTACTAGCGGCTACGAGCAGTACTTC.

This clonotype was picked up many times. J is TRBJ2-7 and V is TRBV4-1; D may be TRBD1 (6 bases). This CDR3 comprises 16 residues. Germline assignment: CDR1 MGHRA and CDR2 YSYEKL. V gave up 0 bases and J gave up 2 bases, with 14 bases separating them. The CDR3 DNA sequence: TGCGCCAGCAGCCAAGAGTGGTCAGGGGTAACCTACGAGCAGTACTTC. Its translation is CASSQEWSGVTYEQYF.

On this clonotype: The junction departs from the called germline gene at one end, perhaps through a read error. The chain has TRBV5-1 and TRBJ2-3; a weak D match, TRBD2 (6 bases). Germline CDR1 SGHRS, CDR2 YFSETQ. The CDR3 length is 17 residues. The CDR3 DNA sequence: TGCGCCAGCAGCCCATTCCTGGCGGAGGGAAGCACAGATGCGCAGTATTTT. This sequence encodes CASSPFLAEGSTDAQYF. Complete variable domain (other parts from reference TRBV5-1 and TRBJ2-3): KAGVTQTPRYLIKTRGQQVTLSCSPISGHRSVSWYQQTPGQGLQFLFEYFSETQRNKGNFPGRFSGRQFSNSRSEMNVSTLELGDSALYLCASSPFLAEGSTDAQYFGPGTRLTVL.

CDR3 sequence reads: CSVCYGTGPSEQYF. The CDR3 nucleotides are TGCAGCGTTTGTTATGGGACAGGGCCGTCCGAGCAGTACTTC. The rearrangement joins TRBV29-1 to TRBJ2-7, with 9 bases matching TRBD1. This CDR3 comprises 14 residues. V lost 5 bases, J lost 6 bases, and 11 bases stayed unmatched. Germline V lookup: CDR1 SQVTM, CDR2 ANQGSEA.

V and J are TRBV29-1 and TRBJ2-7; TRBD2 matches at 7 bases. The CDR3 sequence is 13 residues long. Germline V gene sequence: CDR1 SQVTM, CDR2 ANQGSEA. V lost 7 bases and J lost 4; bases outside the gene matches: 10. CDR3 sequence: CSARGGQGYEQYF. CDR3 nucleotide sequence: TGCAGCGCCCGGGGAGGGCAAGGGTACGAGCAGTACTTC.

The chain uses TRBV29-1 and TRBJ1-2; 8 bases fit TRBD1. CDR3 length: 18 residues. The junction had 19 bases not matched to a gene; V was cut back by 3 bases and J by 4 bases. Germline lookup yields CDR1 SQVTM and CDR2 ANQGSEA. CDR3 loop: CSVDVELTGDSEFYGYTF. The CDR3, as DNA: TGCAGCGTTGACGTCGAACTGACAGGGGACTCAGAGTTCTATGGCTACACCTTC.

CDR3 loop: CASSPLRWRIYTDTQYF. The CDR3 coding sequence is TGTGCCAGCAGCCCTCTCCGATGGAGGATATACACAGATACGCAGTATTTT. The chain recombines TRBV7-2 with TRBJ2-3; a weak D match, TRBD2 (5 bases). Germline CDR1 reads SGHTA; CDR2 reads FQGNSA. This CDR3 is 17 amino acids long. V was pared by 5 bases and J by 2 bases, with 20 bases between.

In its sample, this clonotype was seen a few times. The gene calls are TRBV12-3 or TRBV12-4 and TRBJ1-1; D may be TRBD1 (5 bases). The CDR3 spans 15 residues. V was clipped by 5 bases and J by 0 bases, with 13 bases between them. As DNA, the CDR3 is TGTGCCAGCAGTATCTCAGGGATAGTGAACACTGAAGCTTTCTTT. This gives the protein CASSISGIVNTEAFF.

This clonotype has just a few counts. The chain joins TRBV20-1 to TRBJ1-5, with 10 bases lining up with TRBD1. Germline V CDR1 and CDR2: DFQATT, SNEGSKA (reference sequence). The CDR3 is 14 residues long. Unmatched junction bases numbered 9, after V lost 6 bases and J lost 7 bases. This CDR3 reads CSADTGQGNQPQHF. In nucleotides, the CDR3 is TGCAGTGCCGATACGGGACAGGGGAACCAGCCCCAGCATTTT.

This clonotype has ten or more counts. V usage is TRBV29-1 and J usage is TRBJ2-7; TRBD2 agrees at 9 bases. CDR3 length: 13 residues. The V gene end was trimmed by 5 bases and the J gene end by 3 bases; junction bases not matched to a gene: 5. Looked up from germline, CDR1 is SQVTM and CDR2 is ANQGSEA. The CDR3 DNA follows: TGCAGCGTTCGGCTAGCGGGATTCTACGAGCAGTACTTC. Translating gives CSVRLAGFYEQYF.